This section outlines one T cell receptor (beta chain) sequence together with its context. Its antigen is not identified. TCRdb independently ran MiXCR on the 5' RACE reads; one entry per CDR3 protein. The sample gives around 500,000 distinct CDR3 sequences, around 14% of which show up once; around 0.48% is in the top ten. Per the germline V gene, CDR1 is LNHDA and CDR2 is SQIVND (reference sequence). The CDR3 length is 15 residues. V dropped 4 bases and J dropped 3 bases, with 13 bases sitting between them. The sample comes from a study of identical twins. Study-level findings and limits: Whereas memory repertoires showed no such difference, abundant cord blood beta clonotypes carried fewer insertions.

This sample also belongs to another study, concerning yellow fever vaccine responses in identical twins.

The genes are TRBV19 and TRBJ2-1; maybe TRBD2 (6 bases). Sequencing used CD4+ T cells sorted from blood. This clonotype was obtained from a woman aged 18-29 years in good health. For the CDR3, the DNA is TGTGCCAGTAGTACGCGCGGGACCATCTACAATGAGCAGTTCTTC. Protein: CASSTRGTIYNEQFF. The full variable domain, in which reference TRBV19 and TRBJ2-1 provide the parts outside the CDR3, is DGGITQSPKYLFRKEGQNVTLSCEQNLNHDAMYWYRQDPGQGLRLIYYSQIVNDFQKGDIAEGYSVSREKKESFPLTVTSAQKNPTAFYLCASSTRGTIYNEQFFGPGTRLTVL.